A single sample gave rise to the 3 T cell receptor beta chains below, sequenced in a study of beta chain features in type 1 diabetes. Reverse transcribing all isolated RNA meant expressed TCRB transcripts were sequenced. Profiled with immunoSEQ multiplex PCR; TCRdb holds only in-frame clones, not every one. The data hold approximately 470,000 clones, with approximately 28% observed a single time. The sample comprised naive CD4+ T cells from blood. These receptors were obtained from a young man in good health.

In this sample, this clone turned up a few times. The chain links TRBV29-1 to TRBJ2-5; D call uncertain. Between the trimmed V and J ends, which lost 5 bases and 5 bases, there was a span of 12 bases. CDR3 length equals 12 residues. In germline, CDR1 is SQVTM, CDR2 ANQGSEA. The DNA for the CDR3 is TGCAGCGTTACAGCGCCAGTGGAGACCCAGTACTTC. Protein sequence: CSVTAPVETQYF.

This clone was counted only a few times. The chain carries TRBV7-2 and TRBJ2-1; 8 bases are a match to TRBD1. The CDR3 consists of 14 residues. The junction had 4 bases not matched to a gene; V was cut back by 5 bases and J by 4 bases. Germline lookup yields CDR1 SGHTA and CDR2 FQGNSA. The chain's CDR3 is CASSMDRAYNEQFF. CDR3 DNA sequence: TGTGCCAGCAGCATGGACAGGGCATACAATGAGCAGTTCTTC.

The chain combines TRBV19 with TRBJ2-3, with TRBD2 matching 13 bases. This CDR3 is 15 amino acids long. Germline CDR1 LNHDA, CDR2 SQIVND (reference sequence). The J segment lost 6 bases and the V segment lost 5 bases, leaving 5 bases of the junction unmatched. This chain's CDR3 is CASSGLAGVQDTQYF. CDR3 nucleotides: TGTGCCAGTAGTGGACTAGCGGGAGTACAGGATACGCAGTATTTT.